The clone carrying this T cell receptor beta chain has a handful of counts. Its antigen is currently unknown. Germline CDR1 is MNHNS and CDR2 is SASEGT. This CDR3 has 14 residues. V was pared by 4 bases and J by 3 bases, with 1 base of the junction left unmatched. This entry belongs to a study of metastatic and nonmetastatic thyroid tumors. Overall study findings and caveats: In blood and tumor, TCR beta diversity was reportedly significantly higher in malignant thyroid tumors than in benign nodules.

TCRdb reanalyzed the PCR reads via MiXCR. The sample has 35,000 to 50,000 clones; around 16% are singletons. Thyroid surgery was preceded by no treatment in any patient. The chain links TRBV6-1 to TRBJ2-2; 8 bases are shared with TRBD1. Specimen: tumor tissue. The sequence came from a female donor with papillary thyroid cancer or a benign thyroid nodule (not recorded which). Some clones in this sample may be carry-over from other donors' samples. CDR3 sequence reads: CASSVTGDTGELFF. The DNA for the CDR3 is TGTGCCAGCAGTGTGACAGGGGACACCGGGGAGCTGTTTTTT.